This T cell receptor (beta chain) was observed in a study of cytotoxic CD8 clonotypes in ibrutinib-treated CLL. This clone was detected a few times. Antigen: not known. Findings and limits, study-wide: Sustained-remission and progressing patients had unequal sampling times. Baseline clonality exceeded age-matched healthy donors and tracked circulating CD8+ T-cell counts.

This CDR3 region has 14 residues. V was pared by 6 bases and J by 4 bases, with 13 bases between. Germline V gives CDR1 ENHRY, CDR2 SYGVKD. The assay was immunoSEQ multiplex PCR, and TCRdb's table has in-frame clones only and misses some. This table has about 69,000 clones, 80% appearing once. This chain connects TRBV10-3 to TRBJ1-5, with D possibly TRBD1 on 5 matching bases. The clonotype originates from a human donor with chronic lymphocytic leukemia. Source: PBMCs, taken at disease progression, from a patient treated with ibrutinib. The CDR3 loop reads CAIRADTPNQPQHF. CDR3 nucleotide sequence: TGTGCCATCAGGGCGGACACCCCAAATCAGCCCCAGCATTTT.